This T cell receptor beta chain was obtained from a study of blood T cell repertoires in COVID-19. On the study more broadly: T cells, B-cell-depleted T cells, or PBMCs provided the cDNA or gDNA that served as material.

Method: immunoSEQ multiplex PCR; TCRdb's copy keeps in-frame clones and lacks some. This table holds fewer than 600,000 clones, approximately 88% found once. Recovery meant two consecutive negative NP/OP PCR tests, professional clearance, or resolved symptoms. Germline V gene lookup returns CDR1 DFQATT and CDR2 SNEGSKA (reference sequence). The CDR3 sequence is 15 residues long. J gave up 9 bases and V 3 bases, and 6 bases lay outside the gene matches. Sequenced material: PBMCs or T cells enriched from blood (not recorded which). The TCR comes from a woman aged 40 to 50 who had recovered from COVID-19. The chain combines TRBV20-1 with TRBJ2-1; 15 positions match TRBD2. The CDR3 here is CSASLGLAGGGEQFF. The CDR3 coding sequence is TGCAGTGCTAGTTTGGGACTAGCGGGAGGTGGTGAGCAGTTCTTC.